This entry concerns a single T cell receptor (beta chain). Its antigen is unidentified. The source of the sample is a study of human T cells and chemical hapten exposure. Study-wide points: Alopecia in the donors means their immune response may deviate from healthy people's.

The sample's time point: patch test 3, about 24 weeks after DPC sensitization. As to treatment: therapeutic diphenylcyclopropenone sensitization with weekly scalp DPC. The CDR3 consists of 14 residues. From the RACE reads, TCRdb called clonotypes with MiXCR, one entry per CDR3 protein. The data contain fewer than 80,000 distinct CDR3 sequences, around 10% of them singletons. The source is a young woman with alopecia areata. Some clones in this sample may be carry-over from other donors' samples. V and J are TRBV21-1 and TRBJ1-1; the table's D call TRBD1 went unverified against the DNA. TRBV21-1 is a documented pseudogene. This material consisted of whole blood, taken in connection with sensitization to the hapten diphenylcyclopropenone (DPC). The CDR3 reads CASTRGGEWTEAFF. As DNA, the CDR3 is TGTGCCAGCACCAGGGGGGGTGAGTGGACTGAAGCTTTCTTT.